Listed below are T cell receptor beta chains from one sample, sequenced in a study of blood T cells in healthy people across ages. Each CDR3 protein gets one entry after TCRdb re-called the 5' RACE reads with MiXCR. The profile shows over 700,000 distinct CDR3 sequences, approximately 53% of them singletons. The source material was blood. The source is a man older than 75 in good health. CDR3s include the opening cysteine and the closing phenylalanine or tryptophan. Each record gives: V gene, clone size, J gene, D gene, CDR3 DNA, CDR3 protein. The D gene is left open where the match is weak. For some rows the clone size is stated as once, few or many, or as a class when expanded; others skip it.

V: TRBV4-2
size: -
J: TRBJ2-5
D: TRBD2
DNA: TGTGCCAGCAGCCAAGAGACTAGCGGGAGAACGTTAGGGGACCGGCAGACCCAGTACTTC
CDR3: CASSQETSGRTLGDRQTQYF

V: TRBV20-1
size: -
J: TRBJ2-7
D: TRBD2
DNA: TGCAGTGCGATAAGACTAGCGAAGACCTACGAGCAGTACTTC
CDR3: CSAIRLAKTYEQYF

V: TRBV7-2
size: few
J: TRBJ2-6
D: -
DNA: TGTGCCAGCAGACAGAGACAGACGACGTCTGGGGCCAACGTCCTGACTTTC
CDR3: CASRQRQTTSGANVLTF

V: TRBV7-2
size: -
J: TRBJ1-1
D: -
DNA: TGTGCCAGCAGCTTAGCGGGCGGGAAAGGGGCTGAAGCTTTCTTT
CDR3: CASSLAGGKGAEAFF

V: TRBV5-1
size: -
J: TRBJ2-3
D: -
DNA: TGCGCCAGCAACGTGCAGAACTTAAACACAGATACGCAGTATTTT
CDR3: CASNVQNLNTDTQYF

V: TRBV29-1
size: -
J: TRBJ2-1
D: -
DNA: TGCAGCGTTCGTTTCTACAATGAGCAGTTCTTC
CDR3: CSVRFYNEQFF

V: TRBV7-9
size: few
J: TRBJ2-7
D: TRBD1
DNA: TGTGCCAGCAGCTCCGGGACAGCTCGTTACGAGCAGTACTTC
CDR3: CASSSGTARYEQYF

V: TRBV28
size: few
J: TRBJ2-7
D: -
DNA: TGTGCCAGCAGCGATACAGGGACTATCGAGCAGTACTTC
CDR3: CASSDTGTIEQYF

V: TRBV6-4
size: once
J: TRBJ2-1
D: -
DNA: TGTGCCAGCAGTCGCAGGGGCCAGGTCCCGCCCCCCTACAATGAGCAGTTCTTC
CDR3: CASSRRGQVPPPYNEQFF

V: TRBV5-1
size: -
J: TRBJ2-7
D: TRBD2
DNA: TGCGCCAGCAGCTTGGGTGGTAGCGGGAGCTCCTACGAGCAGTACTTC
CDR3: CASSLGGSGSSYEQYF

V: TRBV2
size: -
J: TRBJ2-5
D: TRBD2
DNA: TGTGCCAGCAGTCTGACGGGGGCGGGAGGAGAGACCCAGTACTTC
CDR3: CASSLTGAGGETQYF

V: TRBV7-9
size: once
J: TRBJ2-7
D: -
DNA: TGTGCCAGCAGCCCGTGGATCAGGACGGCGTCCTACGAGCAGTACTTC
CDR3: CASSPWIRTASYEQYF

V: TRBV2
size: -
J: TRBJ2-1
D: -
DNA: TGTGCCAGCAGTGGGATATATGAGGGTGTGGATGAGCAGTTCTTC
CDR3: CASSGIYEGVDEQFF

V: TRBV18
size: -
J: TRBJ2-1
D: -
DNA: TGTGCCAGCAACGGGGTTACCTACAATGAGCAGTTCTTC
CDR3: CASNGVTYNEQFF

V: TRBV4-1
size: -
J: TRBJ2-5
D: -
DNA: TGCGCCAGCAGCCAGGAAGGGGCGGCTAGCCAAGAGACCCAGTACTTC
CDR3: CASSQEGAASQETQYF

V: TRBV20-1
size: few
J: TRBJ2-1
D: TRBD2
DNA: TGCAGTGCAAGGGGAGACGGGGAGCGGGACCATCGATACAATGAGCAGTTCTTC
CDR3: CSARGDGERDHRYNEQFF

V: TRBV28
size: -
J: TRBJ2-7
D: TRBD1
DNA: TGTGCCAGCAGTTCTGGACAGGGGGGCTCCTACGAGCAGTACTTC
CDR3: CASSSGQGGSYEQYF

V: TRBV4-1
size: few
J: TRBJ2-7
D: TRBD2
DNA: TGCGCCAGCAGCCGCGAGACTAGCGGGAGCCTCTACGAGCAGTACTTC
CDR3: CASSRETSGSLYEQYF

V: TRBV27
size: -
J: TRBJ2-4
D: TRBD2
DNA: TGTGCCAGCAGTTTGAAGCGGGGTCCCAATGAGCAGTACTTC
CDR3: CASSLKRGPNEQYF

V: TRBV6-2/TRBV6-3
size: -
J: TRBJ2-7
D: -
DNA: TGTGCCAGCAGTTACGGCGCAGTCCGACAGTGGGAGCAGTACTTC
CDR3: CASSYGAVRQWEQYF

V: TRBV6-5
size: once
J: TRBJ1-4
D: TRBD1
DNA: TGTGCCAGCAGTTCGGGACAGGGGTGGGAAAAACTGTTTTTT
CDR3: CASSSGQGWEKLFF

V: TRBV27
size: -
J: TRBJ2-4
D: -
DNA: TGTGCCAGCAGTACCCTCGATAACATTCAGTACTTC
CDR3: CASSTLDNIQYF